These T cell receptor beta chains were read from a single sample in a study of T cells in Graves' hyperthyroidism and ophthalmopathy. TCRdb recomputed calls from the multiplex PCR reads with MiXCR, one row per CDR3 protein. Of around 600,000 distinct CDR3 sequences listed, just under 45% are singletons. Sample: peripheral blood or thyroid tissue (not recorded which). These receptors originate from an adult man with Graves' disease, either hyperthyroidism or ophthalmopathy (not recorded which). The CDR3 runs from the conserved cysteine through the conserved F or W. Fields, in order: D gene, clone size, J gene, V gene, CDR3 DNA, CDR3 protein. D genes are given only for firm matches. A row's size may be missing; if present it is once, few, many or a size class.

NA | few | TRBJ1-1 | TRBV10-3 | TGTGCCAGCAGTGAACCGGGGACGTGGAGGACTGAAGCTTTCTTT | CASSEPGTWRTEAFF
NA | many | TRBJ1-2 | TRBV7-2 | TGTGCCAGCAGCTCCCGACTGGCCAGCACCTTC | CASSSRLASTF
TRBD1 | many | TRBJ1-5 | TRBV19 | TGTGCCAGTAGCGGGGGGACAGACCATCAGCCCCAGCATTTT | CASSGGTDHQPQHF
NA | many | TRBJ1-2 | TRBV29-1 | TGCAGCGCGCCCGACTATGGCTACACCTTC | CSAPDYGYTF
TRBD1 | NA | TRBJ2-7 | TRBV9 | TGTGCCAGCAGCGTGGCGCCGGGACAGGGGGCGAGAGGGCAGTACTTC | CASSVAPGQGARGQYF
NA | NA | TRBJ1-2 | TRBV20-1 | TGCAGTGCTCCCGACAACACTAACTATGGCTACACCTTC | CSAPDNTNYGYTF
TRBD1 | many | TRBJ1-2 | TRBV29-1 | TGCAGCCACACACAGGGGGATGGCTACACCTTC | CSHTQGDGYTF
NA | NA | TRBJ1-1 | TRBV7-9 | TGTGCCAGCAGCTTAGCGGTAGGGGACGTCGGTCAGGTGAACACTGAAGCTTTCTTT | CASSLAVGDVGQVNTEAFF
NA | NA | TRBJ1-1 | TRBV6-1 | TGTGCCAGCAGCGTACCCCCCGACAAGAACACTGAAGCTTTCTTT | CASSVPPDKNTEAFF
NA | few | TRBJ2-2 | TRBV5-1 | TGCGCCAGCAGCTCAAAGGTGGGGCGGACCGGGGAGCTGTTTTTT | CASSSKVGRTGELFF
TRBD1 | NA | TRBJ1-1 | TRBV24-1 | TGTGCCACCAGTGTACAGGGGGCTAACAATGAGCAGTTCTTT | CATSVQGANNEQFF
NA | NA | TRBJ1-1 | TRBV7-9 | TGTGCCAGCAGCACCCGCGGGGGGTTGATGGCAGCTTTCTTT | CASSTRGGLMAAFF
TRBD1 | NA | TRBJ2-7 | TRBV7-2 | TGTGCCAGCAGCTACGGGACAGGGGGCTCCGAGCAGTACTTC | CASSYGTGGSEQYF
NA | many | TRBJ1-2 | TRBV7-2 | TGTGCCAGCAGCCTAAACGGGGGCTATGGCTACACCTTC | CASSLNGGYGYTF
NA | few | TRBJ1-5 | TRBV19 | TGTGCCAGTAGTACGGGACTCCTCCAAGGCGGTCAGCCCCAGCATTTT | CASSTGLLQGGQPQHF
TRBD1 | NA | TRBJ1-1 | TRBV7-9 | TGTGCCAGTAGGATGGGGGGACAGGGGCGATACACTGAAGCTTTCTTT | CASRMGGQGRYTEAFF
TRBD1 | once | TRBJ1-1 | TRBV29-1 | TGCAGCGTTGAGGGACAGGGCGGCACTGAAGCTTTCTTT | CSVEGQGGTEAFF
NA | many | TRBJ1-3 | TRBV7-2 | TGTGCCAGCAGCCCCCGCTCCGGAGGAAACACCATATATTTT | CASSPRSGGNTIYF
TRBD1 | NA | TRBJ1-4 | TRBV7-4 | TGTGCCAGCACCCCAAACCGGGACAGGGGTGGCGAGGCGGAAAAACTGTTTTTT | CASTPNRDRGGEAEKLFF
NA | many | TRBJ2-5 | TRBV2 | TGTGCCAGCATATCGGGTGGTGAGACCCAGTACTTC | CASISGGETQYF
NA | many | TRBJ1-5 | TRBV15 | TGTGCCACCAGCAGAGAAGGGGAGGGCCGGGATCAGCCCCAGCATTTT | CATSREGEGRDQPQHF
NA | NA | TRBJ1-3 | TRBV7-3 | TGTGCCAGCAGCGGTCGGAACAGCATATATTTT | CASSGRNSIYF
TRBD1 | many | TRBJ1-1 | TRBV19 | TGTGCCAGTACCGGACAGGGCCGATGGAGCACTGAAGCTTTCTTT | CASTGQGRWSTEAFF
TRBD1 | NA | TRBJ1-6 | TRBV20-1 | TGCAGTGCTAGGGGACTAGCGGAACAGGGGGGTTCACCCCTCCACTTT | CSARGLAEQGGSPLHF
TRBD1 | NA | TRBJ1-1 | TRBV5-6 | TGTGCCAGCAGCACAGAACAACAGGGGGCGAGGGCTTTCTTT | CASSTEQQGARAFF
TRBD2 | few | TRBJ2-7 | TRBV20-1 | TGCAGTGCTAGGCCACCGGGACTAGCGTCCTTTCGCACCTACGAGCAGTACTTC | CSARPPGLASFRTYEQYF
NA | NA | TRBJ1-1 | TRBV25-1 | TGTGCCAGCACCCCACCTAGTGGGAACACTGAAGCTTTCTTT | CASTPPSGNTEAFF
TRBD1 | many | TRBJ1-2 | TRBV25-1 | TGTGCCAGCAGTGAATATGGGACAGGGGCCCCCGAGGAATACACCTTC | CASSEYGTGAPEEYTF
NA | NA | TRBJ1-3 | TRBV12-3/TRBV12-4 | TGTGCCAGCAGTTTTAACTCTGGAAACACCATATATTTT | CASSFNSGNTIYF
NA | NA | TRBJ2-5 | TRBV2 | TGTGCCAGCAGTGAAGCGGTTGGGGGCGAGGAGACCCAGTACTTC | CASSEAVGGEETQYF
TRBD1 | NA | TRBJ1-2 | TRBV20-1 | TGCAGTGCTAGAGATAAGGGCCAAACTGACAGGGGGCGCAATGGCTACACCTTC | CSARDKGQTDRGRNGYTF
NA | NA | TRBJ1-1 | TRBV5-1 | TGCGCCAGCAGCCCCATCGTCGGGGTCCCTCCTGAAGCTTTCTTT | CASSPIVGVPPEAFF
NA | NA | TRBJ2-5 | TRBV15 | TGTGCCACCAGCCGTAAACAAGAGACCCAGTACTTC | CATSRKQETQYF
NA | once | TRBJ2-7 | TRBV7-9 | TGTGCCAGCAGCGTTGAAGGACCGTATGGTAGGGGGTCCTACGAGCAGTACTTC | CASSVEGPYGRGSYEQYF
NA | few | TRBJ1-4 | TRBV19 | TGTGCCAGTAGCCGTTTCGGAGGGGTTCAGGATGAAAAACTGTTTTTT | CASSRFGGVQDEKLFF
NA | NA | TRBJ2-7 | TRBV12-3/TRBV12-4 | TGTGCCAGCCGTCCGAGAACAAACTACGAGCAGTACTTC | CASRPRTNYEQYF
TRBD2 | NA | TRBJ2-7 | TRBV2 | TGTGCCAGCAGTGAGATAGCGGGAGGGCCGATTGGGACAGATACGCAGTACTTC | CASSEIAGGPIGTDTQYF
NA | NA | TRBJ2-7 | TRBV9 | TGTGCCAGCAGCGTAGGTTCTGACTATGGCTACGAGCAGTACTTC | CASSVGSDYGYEQYF
NA | NA | TRBJ1-1 | TRBV9 | TGTGCCAGCAGCGTAAGCGGCAGGGGCACTGAAGCTTTCTTT | CASSVSGRGTEAFF
TRBD1 | few | TRBJ1-2 | TRBV29-1 | TGCAGCGTTGACTTTAAACCCCAAGCCGGGACAGGGGGCTATGGCTACACCTTC | CSVDFKPQAGTGGYGYTF
TRBD1 | NA | TRBJ1-1 | TRBV20-1 | TGCAGTGCTCGACAGGGAAAGAACACTGAAGCTTTCTTT | CSARQGKNTEAFF
NA | NA | TRBJ1-1 | TRBV14 | TGTGCCAGCAGCCGTCTCTTGGGGATGAACACTGAAGCTTTCTTT | CASSRLLGMNTEAFF
NA | NA | TRBJ1-2 | TRBV10-3 | TGTGCCATCAGCCTATTGGACAAGGCCGGCGGCTACACCTTC | CAISLLDKAGGYTF
NA | NA | TRBJ1-1 | TRBV19 | TGTGCCAGTAGTATACTGGGCCAGGGCAGGATGAACACTGAAGCTTTCTTT | CASSILGQGRMNTEAFF
TRBD2 | NA | TRBJ2-5 | TRBV12-3/TRBV12-4 | TGTGCCAGCAGTTTAGGGGGAGGGAATCAGCCCCAGTACTTC | CASSLGGGNQPQYF
NA | NA | TRBJ1-6 | TRBV7-9 | TGTGCCAGCAGCTTTACAGGGATCGATTCACCCCTCCACTTT | CASSFTGIDSPLHF
NA | many | TRBJ1-6 | TRBV2 | TGTGCCAGCAGAATGGACAGTACCATTTCACCCCTCCACTTT | CASRMDSTISPLHF
TRBD1 | NA | TRBJ1-5 | TRBV19 | TGTGCCAGTAGAGGCGGGACAGTTAGCAATCAGCCCCAGCATTTT | CASRGGTVSNQPQHF
NA | few | TRBJ2-5 | TRBV25-1 | TGTGCCAGCAGTGGACAGGGGCGGCCTAGCGGTCCCCCCCAGTACTTC | CASSGQGRPSGPPQYF
TRBD2 | few | TRBJ2-5 | TRBV20-1 | TGCAGTGCTAGAGAGCTGGGACTAGGCCAAGAGACCCAGTACTTC | CSARELGLGQETQYF
TRBD1 | many | TRBJ2-7 | TRBV29-1 | TGCAGCGTTGCCCGGGACAGGGAGTCCGAGCAGTACTTC | CSVARDRESEQYF
TRBD1 | many | TRBJ1-2 | TRBV29-1 | TGCAGCGTTGAACAGACAGGGAGGTATGGCTACACCTTC | CSVEQTGRYGYTF